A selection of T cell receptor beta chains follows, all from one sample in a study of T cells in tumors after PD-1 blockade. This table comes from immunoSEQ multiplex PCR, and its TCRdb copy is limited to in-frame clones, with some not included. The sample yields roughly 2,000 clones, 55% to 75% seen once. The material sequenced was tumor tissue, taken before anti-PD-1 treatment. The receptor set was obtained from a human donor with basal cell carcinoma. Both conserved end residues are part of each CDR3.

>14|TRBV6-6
CASSYDSLGEKLFF
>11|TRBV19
CASRGVTEAFF
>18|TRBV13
CASSFTSPWPKLNNEQFF
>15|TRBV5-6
CASSGGTTQLYEQYF
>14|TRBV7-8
CASNWEGGHYGYTF
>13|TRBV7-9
CASSERGGSGYTF
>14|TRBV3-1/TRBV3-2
CASSQGTVGQPQHF
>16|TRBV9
CASSLHRTARSDTQYF
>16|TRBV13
CASSAGTSGGGREQYF
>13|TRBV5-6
CASSPDSAGEQYF
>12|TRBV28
CASSLDRNEQFF
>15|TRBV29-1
CSVEPTRTGTETQYF
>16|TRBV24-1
CATSDPTSGSGNEQFF
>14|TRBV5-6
CASSLNRNQGGYTF
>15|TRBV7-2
CASSLGQGAFQPQHF
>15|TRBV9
CASSVAVANTGELFF
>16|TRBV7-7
CASSIGPQGIQETQYF
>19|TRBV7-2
CASTLGVEGATIFGNTIYF
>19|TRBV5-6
CASSLKQYPGLAGWETQYF
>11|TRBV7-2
CASSSGRKLFF
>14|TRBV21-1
CASSPRESSYEQYF
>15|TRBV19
CASYPFARVDTEAFF